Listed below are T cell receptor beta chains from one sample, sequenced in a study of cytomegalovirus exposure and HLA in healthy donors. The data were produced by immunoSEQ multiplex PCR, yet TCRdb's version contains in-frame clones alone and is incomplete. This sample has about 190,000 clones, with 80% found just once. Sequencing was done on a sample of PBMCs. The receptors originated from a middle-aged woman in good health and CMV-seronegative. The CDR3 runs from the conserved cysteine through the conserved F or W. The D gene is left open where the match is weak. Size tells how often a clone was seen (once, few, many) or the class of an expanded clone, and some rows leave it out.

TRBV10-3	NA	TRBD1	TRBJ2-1	TGTGCCATCAGTGAAGGCAGGGGGTTAGGGGACAATGAGCAGTTCTTC	CAISEGRGLGDNEQFF
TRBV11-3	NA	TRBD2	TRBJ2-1	TGTGCCAGCAGCTTAGGGACTAGCGGGAGTTTTGAGCAGTTCTTC	CASSLGTSGSFEQFF
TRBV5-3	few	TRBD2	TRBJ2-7	TGTGCCAGAAGTATTACCCCCGAGGAGAGGGTAGCGGGAGGTGTTCGGGCGGATTACGAGCAGTACTTC	CARSITPEERVAGGVRADYEQYF
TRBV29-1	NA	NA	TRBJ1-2	TGCAGCGTTCAGGGTAACGACTATGGCTACACCTTC	CSVQGNDYGYTF
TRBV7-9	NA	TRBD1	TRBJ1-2	TGTGCCAGCAGCTTAATACAGGGGGCGCAAGGCTACACCTTC	CASSLIQGAQGYTF
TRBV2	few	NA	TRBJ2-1	TGTGCCAGCAGGCGGAATGTTGATGAGCAGTTCTTC	CASRRNVDEQFF
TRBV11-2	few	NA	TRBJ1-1	TGTGCCAGCAGCCCTCAGACTGCGCAGAACACTGAAGCTTTCTTT	CASSPQTAQNTEAFF
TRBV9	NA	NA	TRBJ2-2	TGTGCCAGCAGCGCAGGGGTTCTGAACACCGGGGAGCTGTTTTTT	CASSAGVLNTGELFF
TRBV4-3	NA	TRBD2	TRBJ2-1	TGCGCCAGCAGCCAAGATTTAGCCGGGACTAGCGGGTACAATGAGCAGTTCTTC	CASSQDLAGTSGYNEQFF
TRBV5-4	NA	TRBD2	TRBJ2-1	TGTGCCAGCAGCTTAGGACTAGCGGGAGGGAATGAGCAGTTCTTC	CASSLGLAGGNEQFF
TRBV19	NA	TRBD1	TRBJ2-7	TGTGCCAGTAGTCTCCGGGACAGTCGTTCAGAGCAGTACTTC	CASSLRDSRSEQYF
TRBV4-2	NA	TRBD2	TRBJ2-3	TGTGCCAGCAGCCGCTCGGGGCTTAGCGGGGGTTTTACAGATACGCAGTATTTT	CASSRSGLSGGFTDTQYF
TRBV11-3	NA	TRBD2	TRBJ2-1	TGTGCCAGCAGTCCACCCTTACTAGCGCGCTCCTACAATGAGCAGTTCTTC	CASSPPLLARSYNEQFF
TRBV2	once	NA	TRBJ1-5	TGTGCCAGCAGTTTCAGGTATAGCAATCAGCCCCAGCATTTT	CASSFRYSNQPQHF
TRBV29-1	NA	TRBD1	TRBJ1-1	TGCAGCGTCCTGGGACAGGGGTACACTGAAGCTTTCTTT	CSVLGQGYTEAFF
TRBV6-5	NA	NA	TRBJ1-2	TGTGCCAGCAGTTACCAGGGCGGGAGTGACTATGGCTACACCTTC	CASSYQGGSDYGYTF
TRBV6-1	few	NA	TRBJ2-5	TGTGCCAGCAGTGGGTCCCGGCAGGGGCTTAAAGAGACCCAGTACTTC	CASSGSRQGLKETQYF
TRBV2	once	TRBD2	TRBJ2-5	TGTGCCAGCAGTCAAGCGGGAGTACGAGAGACCCAGTACTTC	CASSQAGVRETQYF
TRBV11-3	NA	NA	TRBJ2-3	TGTGCCAGCAGCTTACAACGGAAGGGGTATTTCACAGATACGCAGTATTTT	CASSLQRKGYFTDTQYF
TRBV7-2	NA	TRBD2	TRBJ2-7	TGTGCCAGCAGTTCCGGACTAGCCGTAGGCGAGCAGTACTTC	CASSSGLAVGEQYF
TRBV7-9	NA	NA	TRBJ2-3	TGTGCCAGCAGCCCGGACACAACCCAAGATACGCAGTATTTT	CASSPDTTQDTQYF
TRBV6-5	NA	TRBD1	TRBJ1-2	TGTGCCAGCAGTACAGGACAGGGGAGGAGCGATGGCTACACCTTC	CASSTGQGRSDGYTF
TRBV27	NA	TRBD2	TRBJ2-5	TGTGCCAGCAGTTTTAGCGGGAGCGGGGAGACCCAGTACTTC	CASSFSGSGETQYF
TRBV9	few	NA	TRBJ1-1	TGTGCCAGCAGCGTAGAGAGTCTTCAGGACACTGAAGCTTTCTTT	CASSVESLQDTEAFF
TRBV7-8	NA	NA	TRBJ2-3	TGTGCCAGCCATCCCGGGGGACCCCGCCCAGATACGCAGTATTTT	CASHPGGPRPDTQYF
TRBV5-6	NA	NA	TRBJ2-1	TGTGCCAGCAGCTCCTACACAGGGCGGGTCTACAATGAGCAGTTCTTC	CASSSYTGRVYNEQFF
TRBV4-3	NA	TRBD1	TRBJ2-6	TGCGCCAGCAGCCCCCGGGACAGAAGCTCTGGGGCCAACGTCCTGACTTTC	CASSPRDRSSGANVLTF
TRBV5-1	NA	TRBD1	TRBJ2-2	TGCGCCAGCGCGGGACAGGCCAACCGGGGCACCGGGGAGCTGTTTTTT	CASAGQANRGTGELFF
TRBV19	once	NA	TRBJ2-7	TGTGCCAGTAGTATTCGTCCCGCCTACGAGCAGTACTTC	CASSIRPAYEQYF
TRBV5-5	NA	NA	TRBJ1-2	TGTGCCAGCAGCTTGGGGTCAGGGGAAGGCTACACCTTC	CASSLGSGEGYTF
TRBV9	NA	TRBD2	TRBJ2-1	TGTGCCAGCAGCGCAGTAGCGGGGTACTACAATGAGCAGTTCTTC	CASSAVAGYYNEQFF
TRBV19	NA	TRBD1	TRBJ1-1	TGTGCCAGTAGTCTGGGACAGGGGATAGCTGAAGCTTTCTTT	CASSLGQGIAEAFF
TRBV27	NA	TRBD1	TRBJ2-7	TGTGCCAGCAGTTATTCCGGGACAGGGTCCTACGAGCAGTACTTC	CASSYSGTGSYEQYF
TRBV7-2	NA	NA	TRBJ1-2	TGTGCCAGCAGCATCCGGGGGGGTACTAACTATGGCTACACCTTC	CASSIRGGTNYGYTF
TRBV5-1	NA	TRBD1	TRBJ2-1	TGCGCCAGCAGCTTGGAGGGACAGGGCTACAATGAGCAGTTCTTC	CASSLEGQGYNEQFF
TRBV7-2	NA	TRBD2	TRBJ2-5	TGTGCCAGCAGCTTACTTAGGCTAGCGGGAGGGCAAGAGACCCAGTACTTC	CASSLLRLAGGQETQYF
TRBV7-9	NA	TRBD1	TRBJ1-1	TGTGCCAGCAGCTCCCGGGACAGGGTCCCCCTGTCGACTTTCTTT	CASSSRDRVPLSTFF
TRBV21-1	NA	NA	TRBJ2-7	TGTGCCAGCAGCAAAGGTGAGGCCCTCCCGAGGGGGTGTAGGCGGGAGCCGAGGTACGAGCAGTACTTC	CASSKGEALPRGCRREPRYEQYF